The rows below give T cell receptor beta chains drawn from one sample of a study of blood T cell repertoires in COVID-19. TCRdb's table, derived via immunoSEQ multiplex PCR, lists solely in-frame clones and lacks some. The sample lists 250,000 to 300,000 clones; roughly 80% were seen once. The sample was PBMCs or T cells enriched from blood (not recorded which). All receptors derive from a man between 35 and 55 years old who had been exposed to COVID-19. Both conserved end residues are trimmed from each CDR3. The order of the fields is clone size, V gene, CDR3 protein. The size of a clone is reported for some rows only, either as once, few or many, or as a class for expanded clones.

size: -
V: TRBV7-8
CDR3: ASSRGDRGRETQY

size: -
V: TRBV2
CDR3: ASTPDGYEQY

size: -
V: TRBV19
CDR3: ASGPSRTVSEAF

size: -
V: TRBV24-1
CDR3: ATSVGTGTDTQY

size: -
V: TRBV4-1
CDR3: ASQTGGLLSYEQY

size: -
V: TRBV19
CDR3: ASSIYPGVTEAF

size: -
V: TRBV30
CDR3: ACTRGQETQY

size: few
V: TRBV28
CDR3: ASSFSGASIGYT

size: -
V: TRBV9
CDR3: ASSEQGDLLETQY

size: -
V: TRBV5-4
CDR3: ASSLVQGTEAF

size: -
V: TRBV30
CDR3: AWSDNRGDSPLH

size: -
V: TRBV9
CDR3: ASSVEGQGLNYGYT

size: -
V: TRBV6-2/TRBV6-3
CDR3: ASSTGDYDVTEQF

size: -
V: TRBV5-1
CDR3: ASSSTGEDEQY

size: once
V: TRBV5-1
CDR3: ASGTGATNEKLF

size: -
V: TRBV11-3
CDR3: ASSLGWGGQENTGELF

size: few
V: TRBV10-3
CDR3: AISDPTRDRGLEAF

size: -
V: TRBV19
CDR3: ASTPTGTGIILGGYT

size: -
V: TRBV5-4
CDR3: ASSPRDGTAPGELF

size: -
V: TRBV7-2
CDR3: ASSSPGTGGVNIQY

size: -
V: TRBV19
CDR3: ASREYSGSDEQF

size: few
V: TRBV4-2
CDR3: ASSPTPIRGSNQPQH

size: -
V: TRBV20-1
CDR3: SATDLYGYT

size: few
V: TRBV7-9
CDR3: ASSSPRWELF

size: -
V: TRBV10-3
CDR3: AISGSRANQPQH

size: -
V: TRBV5-5
CDR3: ASSFGLAGTEQF

size: -
V: TRBV24-1
CDR3: ATSDAGAGLLHQPQH

size: -
V: TRBV4-2
CDR3: ASSQETSGMGAEAF

size: -
V: TRBV30
CDR3: AFSARNTEAF

size: -
V: TRBV19
CDR3: ASNVGAIQY

size: -
V: TRBV7-9
CDR3: ASSLVNQPQH

size: -
V: TRBV3-1/TRBV3-2
CDR3: ASSQPLTLDRLGDQPQH

size: -
V: TRBV6-5
CDR3: ASAPGAGKEKLF

size: -
V: TRBV7-2
CDR3: ASSLDRGEAF

size: -
V: TRBV2
CDR3: ASSRLAGGGGANVLT

size: once
V: TRBV7-6
CDR3: ASSLGTGENEQF

size: -
V: TRBV11-2
CDR3: ASSLGRLFTGGTTPGQF

size: -
V: TRBV9
CDR3: ASSLASGSRASYEQY

size: once
V: TRBV6-5
CDR3: ASSRQENTEAF

size: -
V: TRBV4-1
CDR3: ASGTSGRWGQF

size: -
V: TRBV29-1
CDR3: SASRQAERGEQY

size: -
V: TRBV27
CDR3: ASRRTGNSGANVLT

size: once
V: TRBV7-3
CDR3: ASSPRLNTGELF

size: -
V: TRBV5-1
CDR3: ASSSTYRGQETQY

size: -
V: TRBV6-5
CDR3: ASSYSSRDRVYGYT

size: -
V: TRBV9
CDR3: ASSVRGDSGTDTQY

size: -
V: TRBV19
CDR3: ASNPSQQGKVNTEAF

size: -
V: TRBV13
CDR3: ASSLEPGLDTQY

size: -
V: TRBV2
CDR3: ASSEGGGYNTEAF

size: many
V: TRBV30
CDR3: AWRRVRPEAF

size: -
V: TRBV27
CDR3: ASSPLAQSPSGKTQY

size: -
V: TRBV27
CDR3: ASSMGTGTYEQY

size: once
V: TRBV9
CDR3: ASSPVGGYNEQF

size: few
V: TRBV6-5
CDR3: ASSYNGVQPQH

size: -
V: TRBV5-1
CDR3: ASSQGQGIEQY

size: -
V: TRBV6-1
CDR3: ASSEYGSGRAHYEQY

size: once
V: TRBV5-1
CDR3: ASSGDGYGYT

size: many
V: TRBV6-4
CDR3: ASSDSAGGPGELF

size: -
V: TRBV20-1
CDR3: SASRGTGNEDQPQH